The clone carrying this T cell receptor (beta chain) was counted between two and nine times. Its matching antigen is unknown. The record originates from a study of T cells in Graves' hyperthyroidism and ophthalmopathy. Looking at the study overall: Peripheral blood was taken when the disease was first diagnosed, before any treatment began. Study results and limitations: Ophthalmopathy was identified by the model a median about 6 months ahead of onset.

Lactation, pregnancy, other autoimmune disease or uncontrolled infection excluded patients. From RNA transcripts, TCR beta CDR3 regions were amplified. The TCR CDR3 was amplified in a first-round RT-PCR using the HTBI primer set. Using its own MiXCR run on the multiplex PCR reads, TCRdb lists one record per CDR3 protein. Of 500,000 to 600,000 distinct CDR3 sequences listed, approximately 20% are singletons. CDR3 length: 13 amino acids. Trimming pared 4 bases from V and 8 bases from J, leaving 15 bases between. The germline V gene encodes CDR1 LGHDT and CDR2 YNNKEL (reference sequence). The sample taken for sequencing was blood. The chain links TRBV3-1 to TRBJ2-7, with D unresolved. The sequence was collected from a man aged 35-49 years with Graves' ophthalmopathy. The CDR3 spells CASSRDRITQQYF. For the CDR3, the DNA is TGTGCCAGCAGCCGGGATAGGATCACTCAGCAGTACTTC.